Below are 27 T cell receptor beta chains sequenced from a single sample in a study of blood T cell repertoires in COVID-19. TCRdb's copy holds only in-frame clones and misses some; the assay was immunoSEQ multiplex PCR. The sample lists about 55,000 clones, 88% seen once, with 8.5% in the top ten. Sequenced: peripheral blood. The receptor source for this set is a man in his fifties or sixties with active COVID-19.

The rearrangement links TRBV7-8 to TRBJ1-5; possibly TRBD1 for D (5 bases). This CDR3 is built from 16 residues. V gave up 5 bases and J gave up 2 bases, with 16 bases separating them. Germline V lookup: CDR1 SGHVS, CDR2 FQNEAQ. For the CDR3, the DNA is TGTGCCAGCAGCCCTGCTAGGGGAGGAGGCAATCAGCCCCAGCATTTT. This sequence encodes CASSPARGGGNQPQHF.

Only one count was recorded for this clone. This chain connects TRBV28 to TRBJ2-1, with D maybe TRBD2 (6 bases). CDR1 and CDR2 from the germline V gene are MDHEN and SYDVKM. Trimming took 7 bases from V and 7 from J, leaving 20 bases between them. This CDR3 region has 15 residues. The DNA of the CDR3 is TGTGCCAGCATCTTCGGGGTAGCAGGAGGGAATGAGCAGTTCTTC. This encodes CASIFGVAGGNEQFF.

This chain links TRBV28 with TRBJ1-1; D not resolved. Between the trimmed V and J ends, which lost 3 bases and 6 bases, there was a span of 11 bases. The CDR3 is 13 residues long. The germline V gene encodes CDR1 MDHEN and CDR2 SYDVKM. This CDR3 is CASSFGGRAEAFF. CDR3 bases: TGTGCCAGCAGTTTCGGAGGGAGGGCTGAAGCTTTCTTT. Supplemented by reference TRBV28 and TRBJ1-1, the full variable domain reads DVKVTQSSRYLVKRTGEKVFLECVQDMDHENMFWYRQDPGLGLRLIYFSYDVKMKEKGDIPEGYSVSREKKERFSLILESASTNQTSMYLCASSFGGRAEAFFGQGTRLTVV.

CDR3 sequence reads: CASSPRVQETQYF. In nucleotides, the CDR3 is TGTGCCAGCAGCCCCCGGGTTCAAGAGACCCAGTACTTC. The gene calls are TRBV11-3 and TRBJ2-5; D is unclear. Germline lookup yields CDR1 SGHNT and CDR2 YENEEA. The V gene lost 5 bases and the J gene lost 2 bases, with 9 bases spanning the gap. CDR3 length: 13 residues.

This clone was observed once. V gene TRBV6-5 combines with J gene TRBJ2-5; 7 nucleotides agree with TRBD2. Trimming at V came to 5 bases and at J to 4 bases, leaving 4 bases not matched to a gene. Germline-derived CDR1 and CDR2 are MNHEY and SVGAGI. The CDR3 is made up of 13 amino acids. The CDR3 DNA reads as TGTGCCAGCAGTAACACGGGGGGAGAGACCCAGTACTTC. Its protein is CASSNTGGETQYF.

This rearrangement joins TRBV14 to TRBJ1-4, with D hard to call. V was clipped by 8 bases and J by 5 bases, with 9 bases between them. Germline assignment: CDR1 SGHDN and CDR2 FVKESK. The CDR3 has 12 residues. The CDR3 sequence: CASEDKNEKLFF. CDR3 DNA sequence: TGTGCCAGCGAGGATAAGAATGAAAAACTGTTTTTT.

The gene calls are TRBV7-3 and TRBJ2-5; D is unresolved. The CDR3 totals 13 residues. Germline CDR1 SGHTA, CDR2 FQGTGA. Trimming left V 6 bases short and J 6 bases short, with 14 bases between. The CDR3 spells CASSQVALKTQYF. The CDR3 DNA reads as TGTGCCAGCAGTCAAGTGGCCTTAAAGACCCAGTACTTC. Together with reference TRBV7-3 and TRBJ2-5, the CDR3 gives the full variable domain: GAGVSQTPSNKVTEKGKYVELRCDPISGHTALYWYRQSLGQGPEFLIYFQGTGAADDSGLPNDRFFAVRPEGSVSTLKIQRTERGDSAVYLCASSQVALKTQYFGPGTRLLVL.

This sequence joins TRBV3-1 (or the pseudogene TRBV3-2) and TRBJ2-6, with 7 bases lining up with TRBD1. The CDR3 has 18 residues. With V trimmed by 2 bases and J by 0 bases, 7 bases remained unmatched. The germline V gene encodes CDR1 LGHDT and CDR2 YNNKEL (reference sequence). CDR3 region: CASSQPDRFPSGANVLTF. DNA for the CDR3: TGTGCCAGCAGCCAACCGGACAGGTTCCCCTCTGGGGCCAACGTCCTGACTTTC.

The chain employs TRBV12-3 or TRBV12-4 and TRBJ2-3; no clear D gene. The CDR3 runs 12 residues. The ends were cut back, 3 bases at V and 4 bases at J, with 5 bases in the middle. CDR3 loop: CASSFFADTQYF. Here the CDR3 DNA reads TGTGCCAGCAGTTTCTTCGCAGATACGCAGTATTTT.

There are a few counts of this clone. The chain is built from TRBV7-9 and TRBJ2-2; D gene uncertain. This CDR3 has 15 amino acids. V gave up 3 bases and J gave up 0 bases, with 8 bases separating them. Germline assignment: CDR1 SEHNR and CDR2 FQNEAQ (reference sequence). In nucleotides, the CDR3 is TGTGCCAGCAGCTTTTCACTAACGAACACCGGGGAGCTGTTTTTT. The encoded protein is CASSFSLTNTGELFF.

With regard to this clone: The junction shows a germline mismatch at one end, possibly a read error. CDR3: CASSLAGGPYNEQFF. Here the CDR3 DNA reads TGTGCCAGCAGCCTAGCGGGAGGGCCCTACAATGAGCAGTTCTTC. J is TRBJ2-1 and V is TRBV7-8; TRBD2 aligns across 12 bases. Germline CDR1 SGHVS, CDR2 FQNEAQ. The CDR3 loop spans 15 amino acids.

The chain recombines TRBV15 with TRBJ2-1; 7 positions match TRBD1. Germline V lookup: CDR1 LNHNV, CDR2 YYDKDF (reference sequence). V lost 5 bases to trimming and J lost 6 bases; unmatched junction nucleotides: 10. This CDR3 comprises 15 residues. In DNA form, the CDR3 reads TGTGCCACCAGCTCCCCAAGGGGGCCGATCAATGAGCAGTTCTTC. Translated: CATSSPRGPINEQFF.

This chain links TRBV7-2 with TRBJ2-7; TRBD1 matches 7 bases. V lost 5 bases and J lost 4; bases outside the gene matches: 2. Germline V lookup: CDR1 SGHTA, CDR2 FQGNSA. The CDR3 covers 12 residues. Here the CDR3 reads CASSEQGYEQYF. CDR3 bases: TGTGCCAGCAGCGAACAGGGGTACGAGCAGTACTTC.

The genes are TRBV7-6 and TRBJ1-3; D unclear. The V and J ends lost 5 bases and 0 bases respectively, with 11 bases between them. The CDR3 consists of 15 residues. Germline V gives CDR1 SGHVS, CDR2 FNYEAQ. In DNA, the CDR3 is TGTGCCAGCAGCCCACCGGGGAGCTCTGGAAACACCATATATTTT. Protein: CASSPPGSSGNTIYF.

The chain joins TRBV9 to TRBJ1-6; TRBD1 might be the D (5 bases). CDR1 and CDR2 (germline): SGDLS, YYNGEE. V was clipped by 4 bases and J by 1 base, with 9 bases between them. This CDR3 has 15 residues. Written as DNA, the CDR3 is TGTGCCAGCAGCAGACGGACATCCTATAATTCACCCCTCCACTTT. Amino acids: CASSRRTSYNSPLHF.

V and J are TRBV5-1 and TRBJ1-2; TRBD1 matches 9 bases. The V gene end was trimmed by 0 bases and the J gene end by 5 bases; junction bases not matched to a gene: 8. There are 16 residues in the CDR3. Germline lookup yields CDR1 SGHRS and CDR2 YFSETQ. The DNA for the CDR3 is TGCGCCAGCAGCTTGGCGCTCCGGACAGGGGCGTATGGCTACACCTTC. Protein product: CASSLALRTGAYGYTF. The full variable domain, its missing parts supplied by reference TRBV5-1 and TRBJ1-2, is KAGVTQTPRYLIKTRGQQVTLSCSPISGHRSVSWYQQTPGQGLQFLFEYFSETQRNKGNFPGRFSGRQFSNSRSEMNVSTLELGDSALYLCASSLALRTGAYGYTFGSGTRLTVV.

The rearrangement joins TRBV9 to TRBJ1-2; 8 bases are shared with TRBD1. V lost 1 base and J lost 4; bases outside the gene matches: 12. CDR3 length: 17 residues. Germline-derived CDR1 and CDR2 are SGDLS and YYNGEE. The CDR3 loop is CASSVIAGGEVAYGYTF. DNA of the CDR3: TGTGCCAGCAGCGTAATCGCAGGGGGCGAGGTGGCCTATGGCTACACCTTC.

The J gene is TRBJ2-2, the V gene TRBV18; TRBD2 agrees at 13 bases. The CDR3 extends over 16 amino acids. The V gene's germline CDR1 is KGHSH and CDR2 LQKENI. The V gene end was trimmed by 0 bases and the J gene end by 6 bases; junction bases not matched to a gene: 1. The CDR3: CASSPPGLAGPGELFF. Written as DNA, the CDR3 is TGTGCCAGCTCACCACCGGGACTAGCGGGGCCCGGGGAGCTGTTTTTT.

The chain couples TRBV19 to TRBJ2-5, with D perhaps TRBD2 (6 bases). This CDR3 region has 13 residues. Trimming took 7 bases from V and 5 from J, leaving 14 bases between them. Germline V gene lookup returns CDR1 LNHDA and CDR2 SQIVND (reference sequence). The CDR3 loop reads CASNGGRGETQYF. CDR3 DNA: TGTGCCAGTAATGGAGGGAGAGGCGAGACCCAGTACTTC.

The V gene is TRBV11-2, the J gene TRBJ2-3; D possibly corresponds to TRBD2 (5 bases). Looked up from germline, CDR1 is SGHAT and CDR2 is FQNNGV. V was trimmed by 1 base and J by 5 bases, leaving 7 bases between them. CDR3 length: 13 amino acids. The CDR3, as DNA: TGTGCCAGCAGCTTAGGGAGGTTAGATACGCAGTATTTT. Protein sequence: CASSLGRLDTQYF. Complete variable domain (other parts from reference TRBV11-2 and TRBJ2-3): EAGVAQSPRYKIIEKRQSVAFWCNPISGHATLYWYQQILGQGPKLLIQFQNNGVVDDSQLPKDRFSAERLKGVDSTLKIQPAKLEDSAVYLCASSLGRLDTQYFGPGTRLTVL.

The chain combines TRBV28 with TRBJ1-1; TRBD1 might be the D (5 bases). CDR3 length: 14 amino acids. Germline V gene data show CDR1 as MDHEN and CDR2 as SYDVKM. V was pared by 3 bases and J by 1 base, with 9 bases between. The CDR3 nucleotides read TGTGCCAGCAGTTTGATCGGGGGGAACACTGAAGCTTTCTTT. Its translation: CASSLIGGNTEAFF.

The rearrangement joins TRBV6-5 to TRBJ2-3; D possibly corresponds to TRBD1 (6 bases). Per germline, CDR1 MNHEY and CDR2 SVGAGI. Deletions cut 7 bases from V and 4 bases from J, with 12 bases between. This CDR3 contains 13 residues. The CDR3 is CASTAGVSDTQYF. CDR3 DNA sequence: TGTGCCAGCACGGCAGGGGTTTCAGATACGCAGTATTTT.

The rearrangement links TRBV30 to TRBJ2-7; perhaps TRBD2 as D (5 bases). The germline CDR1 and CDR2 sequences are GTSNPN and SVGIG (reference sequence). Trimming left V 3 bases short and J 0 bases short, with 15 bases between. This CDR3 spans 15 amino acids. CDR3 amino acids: CAWRAPSSGSYEQYF. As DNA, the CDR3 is TGTGCCTGGAGAGCCCCATCCAGCGGCTCCTACGAGCAGTACTTC. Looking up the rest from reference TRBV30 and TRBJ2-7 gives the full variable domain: SQTIHQWPATLVQPVGSPLSLECTVEGTSNPNLYWYRQAAGRGLQLLFYSVGIGQISSEVPQNLSASRPQDRQFILSSKKLLLSDSGFYLCAWRAPSSGSYEQYFGPGTRLTVT.

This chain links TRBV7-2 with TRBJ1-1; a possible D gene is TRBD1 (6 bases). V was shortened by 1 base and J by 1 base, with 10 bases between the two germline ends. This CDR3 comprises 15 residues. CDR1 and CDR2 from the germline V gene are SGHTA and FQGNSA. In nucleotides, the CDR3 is TGTGCCAGCAGCTTAGTGCGGGGGGCGAACACTGAAGCTTTCTTT. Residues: CASSLVRGANTEAFF.

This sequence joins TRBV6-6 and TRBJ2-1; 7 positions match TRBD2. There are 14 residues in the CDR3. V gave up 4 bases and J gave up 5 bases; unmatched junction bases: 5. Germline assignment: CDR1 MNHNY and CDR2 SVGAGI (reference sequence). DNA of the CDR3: TGTGCCAGCAGTTCTCAGCGGGAAAACAATGAGCAGTTCTTC. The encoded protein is CASSSQRENNEQFF.

DNA for the CDR3: TGTGCCAGCAGTCAAACCGGGACAGGGGCTCTTGAGCAGTACTTC. Protein product: CASSQTGTGALEQYF. This sequence joins TRBV7-9 and TRBJ2-7; 10 bases are shared with TRBD1. CDR3 length equals 15 residues. V shed 6 bases, J shed 7 bases, and the junction held 12 bases outside the gene matches. Germline V CDR1 and CDR2: SEHNR, FQNEAQ (reference sequence).

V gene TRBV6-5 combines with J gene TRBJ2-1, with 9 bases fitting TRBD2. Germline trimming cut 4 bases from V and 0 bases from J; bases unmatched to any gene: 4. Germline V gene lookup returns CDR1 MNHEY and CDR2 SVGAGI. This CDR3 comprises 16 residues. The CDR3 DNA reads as TGTGCCAGCAGTTCGTATAGCGGGAGCTCCTACAATGAGCAGTTCTTC. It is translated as CASSSYSGSSYNEQFF.